The rows below give T cell receptor beta chains drawn from one sample of a study of blood T cell repertoires in COVID-19. Clones were read by immunoSEQ multiplex PCR, and TCRdb kept only the in-frame ones, dropping some. The repertoire holds approximately 100,000 clones, with about 90% as singletons. The sequencing input was peripheral blood. These receptors were collected from a human donor in a cohort sampled during active COVID-19. Each CDR3 is given with its conserved first and last residue. D genes are given only for firm matches. The size entry is marked missing in some rows and otherwise reads once, few, many or a size class.

V gene	J gene	CDR3 length	D gene	clone size	CDR3 DNA	CDR3 protein
TRBV10-1	TRBJ1-2	13	.	.	TGCGCCAGCAGTGAGTCACAAAACTATGGCTACACCTTC	CASSESQNYGYTF
TRBV2	TRBJ2-3	15	TRBD1	.	TGTGCCAGCAGTGACGGACAGGGAGGCACAGATACGCAGTATTTT	CASSDGQGGTDTQYF
TRBV27	TRBJ2-3	15	TRBD1	.	TGTGCCAGCAGTTTATCCGGGACAGGGGGAGATACGCAGTATTTT	CASSLSGTGGDTQYF
TRBV19	TRBJ2-1	15	.	.	TGTGCCAGTAGTATTAGGGGACTCCTATACAATGAGCAGTTCTTC	CASSIRGLLYNEQFF
TRBV5-6	TRBJ2-7	15	TRBD1	.	TGTGCCAGCAGCCTAAAGAACAGGGGGTTTTCCGAGCAGTACTTC	CASSLKNRGFSEQYF
TRBV9	TRBJ2-7	16	TRBD1	once	TGTGCCAGCAGCGGGGGGACAGGGCGAAGGATCTACGAGCAGTACTTC	CASSGGTGRRIYEQYF
TRBV2	TRBJ1-2	15	.	.	TGTGCCAGCAAACAGAGAGTAACTCTAAGCTATGGCTACACCTTC	CASKQRVTLSYGYTF
TRBV11-2	TRBJ1-4	16	.	.	TGTGCCAGCAGCTCGAGGCGGGGGTATCCTAATGAAAAACTGTTTTTT	CASSSRRGYPNEKLFF
TRBV10-3	TRBJ1-5	15	.	.	TGTGCCATCAGTGAGCGCGGGGTGAGCGGTCAGCCCCAGCATTTT	CAISERGVSGQPQHF
TRBV28	TRBJ1-1	15	.	once	TGTGCCAGCAGTCCGAGCTCAGGAGGGTTCACTGAAGCTTTCTTT	CASSPSSGGFTEAFF
TRBV19	TRBJ2-1	16	TRBD2	.	TGTGCCAGTAGGGACAACGGCGGGAGCTCCTACAATGAGCAGTTCTTC	CASRDNGGSSYNEQFF
TRBV28	TRBJ1-2	15	TRBD1	.	TGTGCCAGCAACCGTCCCGGGACAGGGTTCGGTGGCTACACCTTC	CASNRPGTGFGGYTF
TRBV6-6	TRBJ1-2	15	.	.	TGTGCCAGCAGTCCGCTCCCGGGTCCAAACTATGGCTACACCTTC	CASSPLPGPNYGYTF
TRBV7-2	TRBJ2-3	16	.	.	TGTGCCAGCAGCTCCGGTTTTGGGGGCGTCACAGATACGCAGTATTTT	CASSSGFGGVTDTQYF
TRBV28	TRBJ2-3	21	TRBD2	.	TGTGCCAGCAGTTTACTAGCTCCGGGACTAGCGGGAGCATTGGGCACAGATACGCAGTATTTT	CASSLLAPGLAGALGTDTQYF
TRBV6-1	TRBJ2-3	15	.	.	TGTGCCAGCAGTGAAGCACGTGAGGGCACAGATACGCAGTATTTT	CASSEAREGTDTQYF
TRBV11-2	TRBJ2-2	16	TRBD1	.	TGTGCCAGCAGCTTAGCCCGGGACAGGGGCACCGGGGAGCTGTTTTTT	CASSLARDRGTGELFF
TRBV7-6	TRBJ1-3	17	.	.	TGTGCCAGCAGCCGCCTTGGACAGCTAGTCTCTGGAAACACCATATATTTT	CASSRLGQLVSGNTIYF
TRBV18	TRBJ1-1	14	TRBD1	.	TGTGCCAGCTCACCGACGGGACAGGGGAATGAAGCTTTCTTT	CASSPTGQGNEAFF
TRBV5-1	TRBJ2-2	15	TRBD2	.	TGCGCCAGCAGCTCATGGACTAGCAGCACCGGGGAGCTGTTTTTT	CASSSWTSSTGELFF
TRBV19	TRBJ1-5	12	TRBD1	.	TGTGCCAGTAGTACCAGACAGGGTCATCGGCATTTT	CASSTRQGHRHF
TRBV5-1	TRBJ2-1	16	TRBD1	.	TGCGCCAGCTCCTCAGGCGGGACAGGGGGTCACAATGAGCAGTTCTTC	CASSSGGTGGHNEQFF
TRBV12-2	TRBJ1-5	13	.	.	TGTGCAAGTCGCTTCGAGAACAATCAGCCCCAGCATTTT	CASRFENNQPQHF
TRBV2	TRBJ1-1	17	TRBD1	.	TGTGCCAGCAGGGGAGGACAGGGAGGTACGGAATACACTGAAGCTTTCTTT	CASRGGQGGTEYTEAFF
TRBV10-3	TRBJ2-1	17	TRBD2	.	TGTGCCATCAGTGAGTCGGAAGTCACTAGCGGACACATTGAGCAGTTCTTC	CAISESEVTSGHIEQFF
TRBV28	TRBJ2-1	13	.	once	TGTGCCAGCAGAGGGGTTTCCTACAATGAGCAGTTCTTC	CASRGVSYNEQFF
TRBV6-5	TRBJ2-3	15	TRBD2	.	TGTGCCAGCAGCTTAGCGGGGGGGCGGGGAGATACGCAGTATTTT	CASSLAGGRGDTQYF
TRBV2	TRBJ1-4	17	.	once	TGTGCCAGCAGTGAAGCTGACCTCAGGGGATATAATGAAAAACTGTTTTTT	CASSEADLRGYNEKLFF
TRBV18	TRBJ1-2	14	.	.	TGTGCCAGCTCACCACCAGCAGGGAACTATGGCTACACCTTC	CASSPPAGNYGYTF
TRBV7-6	TRBJ2-1	16	.	few	TGTGCCAGCAGCTCCCGCGCGGACTCCCTCTACAATGAGCAGTTCTTC	CASSSRADSLYNEQFF
TRBV27	TRBJ2-1	15	.	.	TGTGCCAGCAAGGAGGCGAATACGCCTACCAATGAGCAGTTCTTC	CASKEANTPTNEQFF
TRBV6-4	TRBJ1-3	20	.	once	TGTGCCAGCAGTGACTCGATAGGAGGGTCCAGACCTGACTCTGGAAACACCATATATTTT	CASSDSIGGSRPDSGNTIYF
TRBV4-1	TRBJ2-6	20	TRBD1	once	TGCGCCGGGGGTTTTCCCCGGGACAGTCCGTCTTTCTCTGGGGCCAACGTCCTGACTTTC	CAGGFPRDSPSFSGANVLTF
TRBV19	TRBJ2-7	13	TRBD1	.	TGTGCCAGTAGGGACAGGAGCTCCTACGAGCAGTACTTC	CASRDRSSYEQYF